Shown below are 9 T cell receptor beta chains from a single sample sequenced in a study of T-cell memory formation after mild COVID-19 (dated by TCRdb to about 2021). The library came from 5' RACE. Data came from an Illumina NovaSeq 6000. TCRdb trimmed the raw reads at Q25, called clones with MiXCR and kept productive beta chains. CDR3 protein duplicates are merged, each entry listing the most common genes and DNA. Across this sample there are approximately 88,000 distinct CDR3 sequences, with about 23% seen only once. Around 40% of the sample comes from the top ten. The sequencing input was PBMCs or a T cell subset sorted from them (not recorded which). These receptors were obtained from a man aged 18 to 30 who had mild COVID-19 (a few samples of this study predate the infection). The sample titles of this study are shuffled in the database, so cell type and time point are left out; the donor was told from shared clones.

The chain uses TRBV6-5 and TRBJ1-1, with TRBD1 as a possible D gene (6 bases). This CDR3 is 14 amino acids long. Germline V gene lookup returns CDR1 MNHEY and CDR2 SVGAGI. Trimming removed 6 bases at V and 1 base at J, with 12 bases between. The chain's CDR3 is CASRPGQSNTEAFF. The CDR3 DNA reads TGTGCCAGCAGACCCGGACAGTCGAACACTGAAGCTTTCTTT.

This clonotype was seen a handful of times. The chain combines TRBV28 with TRBJ2-1; D is perhaps TRBD2 (5 bases). V was cut by 2 bases and J by 3 bases, with 14 bases left in between. The CDR3 spans 16 residues. The germline CDR1 and CDR2 sequences are MDHEN and SYDVKM. Here the CDR3 reads CASSLVALRVYNEQFF. CDR3 nucleotide sequence: TGTGCCAGCAGTTTAGTCGCCCTGCGGGTCTACAATGAGCAGTTCTTC.

This chain joins TRBV20-1 and TRBJ1-1, with a weak D call TRBD1 (6 bases). In germline, CDR1 is DFQATT, CDR2 SNEGSKA (reference sequence). The CDR3 runs to 11 residues. The V gene lost 0 bases and the J gene lost 8 bases, with 7 bases spanning the gap. CDR3 nucleotide sequence: TGCAGTGCTAGAGAGGGGGCCGAAGCTTTCTTT. Translation gives CSAREGAEAFF.

This clonotype has only a few counts. This chain uses TRBV11-2 with TRBJ1-2; 8 nucleotides align to TRBD1. The germline V gene has CDR1 SGHAT and CDR2 FQNNGV. The CDR3 has 18 amino acids. V was pared by 7 bases and J by 5 bases, with 21 bases of the junction left unmatched. For the CDR3, the DNA is TGTGCCAGCACCAAGATCCGACAGGGGTCAGGGAAATCGTATGGCTACACCTTC. This codes for CASTKIRQGSGKSYGYTF.

This clonotype showed up just a few times. V and J are TRBV27 and TRBJ2-1; TRBD2 aligns across 10 bases. This CDR3 is built from 16 residues. The V segment lost 6 bases and the J segment 2 bases; nucleotides outside the gene matches: 7. Germline values: CDR1 MNHEY, CDR2 SMNVEV (reference sequence). The CDR3 reads CASSFSGGPAYNEQFF. As DNA, the CDR3 is TGTGCCAGCAGCTTTAGCGGGGGGCCCGCCTACAATGAGCAGTTCTTC.

The CDR3 region is CASRGGGTGELFF. CDR3 nucleotides: TGTGCCAGCAGAGGGGGGGGGACCGGGGAGCTGTTTTTT. V is TRBV27 and J is TRBJ2-2, with D maybe TRBD2 (7 bases). V was cut by 6 bases and J by 5 bases, with 10 bases left in between. The germline gives CDR1 MNHEY, CDR2 SMNVEV (reference sequence). CDR3 length: 13 residues.

The V call is TRBV19, the J call TRBJ1-6, with D possibly TRBD1 on 5 matching bases. Trimming removed 0 bases from V and 7 bases from J, with 10 bases in between. This CDR3 region has 15 residues. CDR1 and CDR2 (germline): LNHDA, SQIVND (reference sequence). CDR3 in amino acids: CASSIEGRWNSPLHF. Written as DNA, the CDR3 is TGTGCCAGTAGTATAGAGGGACGTTGGAATTCACCCCTCCACTTT.

This clonotype is medium-sized (0.01 to 0.1%) in the sample. The J gene is TRBJ2-3, the V gene TRBV5-1; D remains ambiguous. Deletions cut 5 bases from V and 0 bases from J, with 7 bases between. CDR3 length equals 13 residues. The germline V gene encodes CDR1 SGHRS and CDR2 YFSETQ. CDR3 region: CASRSDSTDTQYF. The CDR3 DNA reads TGCGCCAGCAGGTCGGACAGCACAGATACGCAGTATTTT.

The chain employs TRBV27 and TRBJ1-2, with D uncertain. This CDR3 has 15 residues. V gave up 4 bases and J gave up 5 bases, with 17 bases separating them. Germline CDR1 reads MNHEY; CDR2 reads SMNVEV (reference sequence). CDR3 amino acids: CASSSRLRVPYGYTF. CDR3 sequence (DNA): TGTGCCAGCAGTTCAAGGCTCCGGGTCCCATATGGCTACACCTTC.